This T cell receptor beta chain was found in a study of siplizumab effects on memory and regulatory T cells. Whole-study findings and limits: Alloreactive clones mapping to unstimulated subsets formed only a minor fraction. Naive T cells seemed more diverse than memory cells and seemed major alloresponse contributors. With siplizumab, Treg-derived clones averaged approximately 69% of mappable alloreactive CD4+ clones, versus approximately 27% in controls.

V lost 5 bases, J lost 7 bases, and 4 bases stayed unmatched. CDR1 is SGHTA, CDR2 FQGNSA, per germline. CDR3 size: 13 residues. In this sample, this clone turned up a few times. Its antigen is unidentified. The data were produced by immunoSEQ multiplex PCR, yet TCRdb's version contains in-frame clones alone and is incomplete. Counted here are 80,000 to 130,000 clones, roughly 92% occurring once; the ten biggest clones make up around 0.6%. The chain links TRBV7-2 to TRBJ1-5; 8 bases fit TRBD1. Specimen: Tregs sorted from blood. This sequence was found in a human donor in good health. The CDR3 DNA follows: TGTGCCAGCAGCACCCGGACAGGGCAGCCCCAGCATTTT. It encodes CASSTRTGQPQHF.